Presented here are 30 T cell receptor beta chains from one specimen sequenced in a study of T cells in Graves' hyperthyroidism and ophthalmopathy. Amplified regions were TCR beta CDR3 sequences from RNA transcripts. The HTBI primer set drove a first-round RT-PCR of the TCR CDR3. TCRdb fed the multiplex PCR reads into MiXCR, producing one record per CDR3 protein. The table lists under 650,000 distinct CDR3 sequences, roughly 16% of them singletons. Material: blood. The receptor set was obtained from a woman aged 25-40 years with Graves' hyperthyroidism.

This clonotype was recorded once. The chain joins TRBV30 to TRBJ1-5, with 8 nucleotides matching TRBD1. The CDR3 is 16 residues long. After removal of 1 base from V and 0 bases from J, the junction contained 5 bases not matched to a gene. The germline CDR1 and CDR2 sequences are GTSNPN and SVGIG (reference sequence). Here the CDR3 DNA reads TGTGCCTGGAGTGAGACAGGGGCGATTAGCAATCAGCCCCAGCATTTT. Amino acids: CAWSETGAISNQPQHF.

For the CDR3, the DNA is TGTGCCAGCAGCGCGGGGGGCCTGGGGGCCAACGTCCTGACTTTC. As protein: CASSAGGLGANVLTF. This chain links TRBV9 with TRBJ2-6; a weak D match, TRBD2 (7 bases). The CDR3 loop spans 15 amino acids. Trimming shortened V by 3 bases and J by 4 bases, and 11 bases separated the two germline ends. Per the germline V gene, CDR1 is SGDLS and CDR2 is YYNGEE.

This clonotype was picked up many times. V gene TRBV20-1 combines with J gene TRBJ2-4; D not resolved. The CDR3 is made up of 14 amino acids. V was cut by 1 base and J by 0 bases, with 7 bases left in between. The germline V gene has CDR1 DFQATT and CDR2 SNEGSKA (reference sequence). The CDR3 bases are TGCAGTGCTAGAGGGTACCTAGCCAAAAACATTCAGTACTTC. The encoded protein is CSARGYLAKNIQYF.

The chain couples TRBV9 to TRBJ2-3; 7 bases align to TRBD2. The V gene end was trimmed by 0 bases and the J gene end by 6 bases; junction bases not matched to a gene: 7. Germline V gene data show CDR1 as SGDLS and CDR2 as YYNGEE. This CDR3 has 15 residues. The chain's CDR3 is CASSVGGSLYDTQYF. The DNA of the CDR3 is TGTGCCAGCAGCGTAGGCGGGAGCCTATACGATACGCAGTATTTT.

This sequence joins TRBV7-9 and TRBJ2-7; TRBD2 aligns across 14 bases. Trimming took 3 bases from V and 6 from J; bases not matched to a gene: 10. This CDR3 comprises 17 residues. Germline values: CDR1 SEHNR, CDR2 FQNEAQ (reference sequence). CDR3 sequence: CASSLTSGRARHREQYF. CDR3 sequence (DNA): TGTGCCAGCAGCTTGACTAGCGGGAGGGCCCGTCACCGCGAGCAGTACTTC.

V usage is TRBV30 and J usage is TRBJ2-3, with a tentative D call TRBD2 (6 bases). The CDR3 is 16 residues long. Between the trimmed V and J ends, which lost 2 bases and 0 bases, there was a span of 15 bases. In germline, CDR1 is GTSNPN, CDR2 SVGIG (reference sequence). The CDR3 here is CAWSSYSGTSTDTQYF. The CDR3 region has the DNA TGTGCCTGGAGTTCCTATAGCGGAACTAGCACAGATACGCAGTATTTT.

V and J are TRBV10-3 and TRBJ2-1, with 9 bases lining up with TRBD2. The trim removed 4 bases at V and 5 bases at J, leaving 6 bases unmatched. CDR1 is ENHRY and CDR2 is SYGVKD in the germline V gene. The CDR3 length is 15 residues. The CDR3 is CAISVGLAGNNEQFF. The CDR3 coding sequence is TGTGCCATCAGTGTGGGGCTAGCGGGAAACAATGAGCAGTTCTTC.

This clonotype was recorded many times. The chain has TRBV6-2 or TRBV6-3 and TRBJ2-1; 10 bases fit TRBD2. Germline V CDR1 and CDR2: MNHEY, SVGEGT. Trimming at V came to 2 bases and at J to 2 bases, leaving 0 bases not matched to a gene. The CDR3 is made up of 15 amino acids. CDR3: CASSYLAGAYNEQFF. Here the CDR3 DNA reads TGTGCCAGCAGTTACCTAGCGGGAGCCTACAATGAGCAGTTCTTC.

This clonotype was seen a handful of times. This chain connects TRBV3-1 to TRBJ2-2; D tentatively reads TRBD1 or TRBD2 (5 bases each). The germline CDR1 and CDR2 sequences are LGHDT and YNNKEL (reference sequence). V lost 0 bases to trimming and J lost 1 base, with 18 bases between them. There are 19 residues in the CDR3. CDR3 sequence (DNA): TGTGCCAGCAGCCAAGAGGACCCTTGGGACGGACAGAACACCGGGGAGCTGTTTTTT. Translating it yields CASSQEDPWDGQNTGELFF.

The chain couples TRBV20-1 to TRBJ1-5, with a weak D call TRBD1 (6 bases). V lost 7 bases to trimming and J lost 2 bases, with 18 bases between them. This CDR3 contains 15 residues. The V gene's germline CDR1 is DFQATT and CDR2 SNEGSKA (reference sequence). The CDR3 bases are TGCAGTGTTATGATGGGGGGCCGGGGCAATCAGCCCCAGCATTTT. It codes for CSVMMGGRGNQPQHF.

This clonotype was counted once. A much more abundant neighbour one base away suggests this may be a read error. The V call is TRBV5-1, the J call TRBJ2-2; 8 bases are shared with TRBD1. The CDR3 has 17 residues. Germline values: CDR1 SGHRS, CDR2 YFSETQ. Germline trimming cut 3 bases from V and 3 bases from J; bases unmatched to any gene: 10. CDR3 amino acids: CASSSAAQGADTGELFF. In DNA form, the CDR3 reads TGCGCCAGCAGCTCGGCAGCTCAGGGGGCCGACACCGGGGAGCTGTTTTTT. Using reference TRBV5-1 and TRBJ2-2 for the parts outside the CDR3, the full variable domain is KAGVTQTPRYLIKTRGQQVTLSCSPISGHRSVSWYQQTPGQGLQFLFEYFSETQRNKGNFPGRFSGRQFSNSRSEMNVSTLELGDSALYLCASSSAAQGADTGELFFGEGSRLTVL.

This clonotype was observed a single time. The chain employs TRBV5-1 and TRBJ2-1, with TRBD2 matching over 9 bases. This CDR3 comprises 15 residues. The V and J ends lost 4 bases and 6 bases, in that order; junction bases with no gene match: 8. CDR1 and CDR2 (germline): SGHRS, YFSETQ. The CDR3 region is CASSLGTSRINEQFF. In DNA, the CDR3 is TGCGCCAGCAGCCTCGGGACTAGCAGAATCAATGAGCAGTTCTTC.

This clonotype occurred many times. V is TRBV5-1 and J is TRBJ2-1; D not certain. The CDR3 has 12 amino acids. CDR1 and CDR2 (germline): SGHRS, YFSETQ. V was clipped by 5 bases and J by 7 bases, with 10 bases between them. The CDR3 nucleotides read TGCGCCAGCAGAGACGGACCGAATGAGCAGTTCTTC. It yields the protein CASRDGPNEQFF. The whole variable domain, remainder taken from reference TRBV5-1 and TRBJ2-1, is KAGVTQTPRYLIKTRGQQVTLSCSPISGHRSVSWYQQTPGQGLQFLFEYFSETQRNKGNFPGRFSGRQFSNSRSEMNVSTLELGDSALYLCASRDGPNEQFFGPGTRLTVL.

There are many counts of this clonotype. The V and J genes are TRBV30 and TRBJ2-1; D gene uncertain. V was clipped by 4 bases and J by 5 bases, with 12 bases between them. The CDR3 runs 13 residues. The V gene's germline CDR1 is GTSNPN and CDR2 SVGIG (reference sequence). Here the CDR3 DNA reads TGTGCCTGGACCATTACTCGAAACAATGAGCAGTTCTTC. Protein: CAWTITRNNEQFF.

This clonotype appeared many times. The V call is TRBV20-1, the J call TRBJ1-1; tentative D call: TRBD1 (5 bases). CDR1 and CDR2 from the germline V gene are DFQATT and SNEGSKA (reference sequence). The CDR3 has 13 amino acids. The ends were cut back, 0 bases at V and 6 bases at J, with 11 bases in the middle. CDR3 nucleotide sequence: TGCAGTGCTAGAGACGGGACGGGTGCTGAAGCTTTCTTT. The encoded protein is CSARDGTGAEAFF.

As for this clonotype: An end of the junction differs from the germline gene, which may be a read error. CDR3 bases: TGTGCTAGCAGCCCCGGGACAGGGTCTGAAGCTTTCTTT. Protein sequence: CASSPGTGSEAFF. The chain recombines TRBV7-7 with TRBJ1-1, with 9 bases that match TRBD1. Germline CDR1 SSHAT, CDR2 FNYEAQ (reference sequence). The CDR3 is 13 residues long.

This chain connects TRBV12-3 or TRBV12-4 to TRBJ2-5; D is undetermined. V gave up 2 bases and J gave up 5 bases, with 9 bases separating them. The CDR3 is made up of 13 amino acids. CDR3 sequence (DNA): TGTGCCAGCAGTTTAATATTGGCTGAGACCCAGTACTTC. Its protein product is CASSLILAETQYF.

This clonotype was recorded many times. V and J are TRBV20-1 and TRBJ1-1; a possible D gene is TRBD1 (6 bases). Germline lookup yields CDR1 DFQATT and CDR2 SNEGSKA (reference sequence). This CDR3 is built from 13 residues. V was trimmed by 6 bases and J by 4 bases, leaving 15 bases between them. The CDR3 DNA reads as TGCAGTGCGAGTACAGGGTGGGGCACTGAAGCTTTCTTT. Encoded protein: CSASTGWGTEAFF.

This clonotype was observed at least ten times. CDR3 sequence: CASSRGQAVEKLFF. The CDR3 DNA reads TGTGCCAGCAGCCGTGGACAGGCTGTTGAAAAACTGTTTTTT. V and J are TRBV7-8 and TRBJ1-4; 7 bases agree with TRBD1. The junction had 7 bases not matched to a gene; V was cut back by 5 bases and J by 7 bases. Per germline, CDR1 SGHVS and CDR2 FQNEAQ. The CDR3 sequence is 14 residues long.

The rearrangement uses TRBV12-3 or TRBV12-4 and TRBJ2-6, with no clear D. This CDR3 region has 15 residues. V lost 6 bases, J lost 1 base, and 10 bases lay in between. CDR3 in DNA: TGTGCCAGCAGGCCACGAAGGTCTGGGGCCAACGTCCTGACTTTC. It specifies CASRPRRSGANVLTF.

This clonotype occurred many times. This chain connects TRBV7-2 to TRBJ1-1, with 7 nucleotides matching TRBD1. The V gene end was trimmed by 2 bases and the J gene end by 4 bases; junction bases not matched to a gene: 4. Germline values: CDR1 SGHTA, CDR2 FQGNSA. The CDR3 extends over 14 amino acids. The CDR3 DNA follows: TGTGCCAGCAGCTTAACAGGGGCCCTCACTGAAGCTTTCTTT. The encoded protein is CASSLTGALTEAFF. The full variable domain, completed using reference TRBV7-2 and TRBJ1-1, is GAGVSQSPSNKVTEKGKDVELRCDPISGHTALYWYRQSLGQGLEFLIYFQGNSAPDKSGLPSDRFSAERTGGSVSTLTIQRTQQEDSAVYLCASSLTGALTEAFFGQGTRLTVV.

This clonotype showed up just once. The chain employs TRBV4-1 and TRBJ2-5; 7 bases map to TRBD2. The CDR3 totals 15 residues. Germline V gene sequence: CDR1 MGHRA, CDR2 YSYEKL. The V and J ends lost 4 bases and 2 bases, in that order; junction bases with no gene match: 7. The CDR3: CASSLEGRGQETQYF. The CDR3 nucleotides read TGCGCCAGCAGCCTGGAAGGGAGGGGACAAGAGACCCAGTACTTC.

The CDR3 DNA follows: TGTGCCACCAGTGATCCTGCGGGGGACACCGGGGAGCTGTTTTTT. This sequence encodes CATSDPAGDTGELFF. This chain links TRBV24-1 with TRBJ2-2, with 7 bases identical to TRBD2. Germline assignment: CDR1 KGHDR and CDR2 SFDVKD. V trimming: 3 bases; J trimming: 3 bases; junction bases outside the gene matches: 3. CDR3 length: 15 residues.

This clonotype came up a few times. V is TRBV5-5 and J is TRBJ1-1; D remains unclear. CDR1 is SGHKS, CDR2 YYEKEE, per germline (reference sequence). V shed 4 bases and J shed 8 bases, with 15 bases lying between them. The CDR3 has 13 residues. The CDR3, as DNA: TGTGCCAGCAGCCAAGATCAGGCCGGGGAAGCTTTCTTT. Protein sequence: CASSQDQAGEAFF.

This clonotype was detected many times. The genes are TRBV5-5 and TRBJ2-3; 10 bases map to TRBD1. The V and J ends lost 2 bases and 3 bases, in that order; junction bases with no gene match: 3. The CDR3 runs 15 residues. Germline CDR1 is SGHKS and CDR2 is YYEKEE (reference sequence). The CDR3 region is CASSFRDRGTDTQYF. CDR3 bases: TGTGCCAGCAGCTTCCGGGACAGGGGAACAGATACGCAGTATTTT.

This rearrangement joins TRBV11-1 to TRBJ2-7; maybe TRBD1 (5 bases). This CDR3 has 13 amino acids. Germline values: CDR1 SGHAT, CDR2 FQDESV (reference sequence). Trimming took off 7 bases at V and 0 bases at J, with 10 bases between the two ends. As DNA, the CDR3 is TGTGCCAGCAAACTGACAGTCTCCTACGAGCAGTACTTC. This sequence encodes CASKLTVSYEQYF.

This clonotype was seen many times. The CDR3 nucleotides are TGTGCCTGGAGTAGGTGGGGGAACACTGAAGCTTTCTTT. Protein product: CAWSRWGNTEAFF. The rearrangement uses TRBV30 and TRBJ1-1; D is unclear. Per the germline V gene, CDR1 is GTSNPN and CDR2 is SVGIG (reference sequence). The CDR3 spans 13 residues. Trimming took off 2 bases at V and 1 base at J, with 8 bases between the two ends.

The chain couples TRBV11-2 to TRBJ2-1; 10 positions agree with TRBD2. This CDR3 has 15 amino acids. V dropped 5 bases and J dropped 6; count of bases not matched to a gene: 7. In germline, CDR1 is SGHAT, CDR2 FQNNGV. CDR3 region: CASSAPLAGFNEQFF. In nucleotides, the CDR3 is TGTGCCAGCAGCGCACCACTAGCGGGATTCAATGAGCAGTTCTTC.

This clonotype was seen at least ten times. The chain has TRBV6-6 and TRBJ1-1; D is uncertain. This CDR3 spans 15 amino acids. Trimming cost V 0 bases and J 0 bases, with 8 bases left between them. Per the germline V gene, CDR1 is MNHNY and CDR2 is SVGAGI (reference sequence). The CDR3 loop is CASSYSLLMNTEAFF. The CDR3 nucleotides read TGTGCCAGCAGTTACTCGCTACTCATGAACACTGAAGCTTTCTTT.

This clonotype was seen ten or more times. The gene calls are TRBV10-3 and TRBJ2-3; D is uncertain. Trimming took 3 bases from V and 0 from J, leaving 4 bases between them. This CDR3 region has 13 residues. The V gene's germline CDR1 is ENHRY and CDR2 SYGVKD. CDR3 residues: CAISDGSTDTQYF. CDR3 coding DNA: TGTGCCATCAGTGACGGTAGCACAGATACGCAGTATTTT.